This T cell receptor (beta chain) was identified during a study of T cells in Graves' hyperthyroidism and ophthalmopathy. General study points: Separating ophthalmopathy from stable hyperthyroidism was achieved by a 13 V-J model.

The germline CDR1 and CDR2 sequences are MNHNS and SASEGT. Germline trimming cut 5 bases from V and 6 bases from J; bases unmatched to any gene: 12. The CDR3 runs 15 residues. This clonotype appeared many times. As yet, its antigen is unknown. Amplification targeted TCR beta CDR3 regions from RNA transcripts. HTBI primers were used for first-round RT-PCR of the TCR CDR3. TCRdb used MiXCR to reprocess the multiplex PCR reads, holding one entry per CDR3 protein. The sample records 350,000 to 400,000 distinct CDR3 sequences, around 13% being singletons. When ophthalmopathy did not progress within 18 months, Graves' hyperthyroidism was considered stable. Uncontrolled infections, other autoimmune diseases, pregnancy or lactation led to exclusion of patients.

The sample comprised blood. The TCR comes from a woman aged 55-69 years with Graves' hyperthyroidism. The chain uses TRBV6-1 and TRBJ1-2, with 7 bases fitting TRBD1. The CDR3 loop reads CASSPLTGLGDGYTF. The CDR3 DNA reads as TGTGCCAGCAGTCCCCTGACAGGGTTAGGGGATGGCTACACCTTC.